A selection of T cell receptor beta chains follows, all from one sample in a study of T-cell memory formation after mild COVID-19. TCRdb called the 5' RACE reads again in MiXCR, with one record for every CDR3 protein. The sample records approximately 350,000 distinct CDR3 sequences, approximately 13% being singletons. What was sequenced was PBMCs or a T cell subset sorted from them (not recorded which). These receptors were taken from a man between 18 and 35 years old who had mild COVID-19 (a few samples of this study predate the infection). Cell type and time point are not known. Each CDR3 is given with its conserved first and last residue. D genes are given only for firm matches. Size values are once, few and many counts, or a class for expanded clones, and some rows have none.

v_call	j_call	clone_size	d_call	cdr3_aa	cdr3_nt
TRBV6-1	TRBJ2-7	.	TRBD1	CASSGPHRDSMTYEQYF	TGTGCCAGCAGTGGCCCCCACCGGGACAGTATGACCTACGAGCAGTACTTC
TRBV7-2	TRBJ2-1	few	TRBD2	CASSLALLAGGWSYNEQFF	TGTGCCAGCAGCTTAGCGCTTCTAGCGGGGGGGTGGTCCTACAATGAGCAGTTCTTC
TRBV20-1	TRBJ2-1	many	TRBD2	CSARLAGGVNEQFF	TGCAGTGCTAGACTAGCGGGGGGCGTCAATGAGCAGTTCTTC
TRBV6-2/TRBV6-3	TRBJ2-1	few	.	CASSRAIFYNEQFF	TGTGCCAGCTCCCGGGCTATTTTTTACAATGAGCAGTTCTTC
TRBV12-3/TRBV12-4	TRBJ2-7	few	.	CASSLREVGPSYEQYF	TGTGCCAGCAGTTTGAGAGAAGTAGGCCCCTCCTACGAGCAGTACTTC
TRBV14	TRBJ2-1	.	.	CASSHGTRYNEQFF	TGTGCCAGCAGCCATGGGACTCGCTACAATGAGCAGTTCTTC
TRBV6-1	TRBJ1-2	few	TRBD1	CASSARDRANWDYGYTF	TGTGCCAGCAGTGCTCGGGACAGAGCTAATTGGGACTATGGCTACACCTTC
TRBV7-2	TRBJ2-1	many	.	CASSPGWEQFF	TGTGCCAGCAGCCCCGGATGGGAGCAGTTCTTC
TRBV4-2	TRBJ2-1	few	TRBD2	CASSQEGRGVNEQFF	TGTGCCAGCAGCCAAGAAGGGCGGGGGGTCAATGAGCAGTTCTTC
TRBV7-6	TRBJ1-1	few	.	CASTRFVGAMNTEAFF	TGTGCCAGCACCCGATTTGTGGGAGCCATGAACACTGAAGCTTTCTTT
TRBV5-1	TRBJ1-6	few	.	CASRFSNSPLHF	TGCGCCAGCAGGTTCAGCAATTCACCCCTCCACTTT
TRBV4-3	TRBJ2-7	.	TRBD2	CASSQDHARGGGYEQYF	TGCGCCAGCAGCCAAGATCACGCGCGCGGGGGGGGGTACGAGCAGTACTTC
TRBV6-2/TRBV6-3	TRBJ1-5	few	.	CASSYPGGQPQHF	TGTGCCAGCAGTTACCCCGGGGGCCAGCCCCAGCATTTT
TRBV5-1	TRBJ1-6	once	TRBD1	CASSPADRGSPLHF	TGCGCCAGCAGCCCGGCGGACAGGGGGTCTCCCCTCCACTTT
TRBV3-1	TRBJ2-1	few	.	CASSQYLVGNNEQFF	TGTGCCAGCAGCCAATACCTAGTGGGAAACAATGAGCAGTTCTTC
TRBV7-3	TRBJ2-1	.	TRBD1	CASSQNPGQGSRFF	TGTGCCAGCAGCCAAAACCCGGGACAGGGTAGTCGTTTCTTC
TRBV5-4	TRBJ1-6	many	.	CASSSDGNSPLHF	TGTGCCAGCAGCTCGGATGGGAATTCACCCCTCCACTTT
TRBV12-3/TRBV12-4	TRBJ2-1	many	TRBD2	CASALAGGPDEQFF	TGTGCCAGCGCACTAGCGGGGGGGCCCGATGAGCAGTTCTTC
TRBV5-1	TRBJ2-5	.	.	CASTDEGTQYF	TGCGCCAGCACTGATGAGGGTACCCAGTACTTC
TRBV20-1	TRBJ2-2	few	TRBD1	CSALTGVTGELFF	TGCAGTGCTTTAACAGGGGTTACCGGGGAGCTGTTTTTT
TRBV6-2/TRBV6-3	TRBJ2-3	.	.	CASSYSKRQITQYF	TGTGCCAGCAGTTACTCGAAGCGACAGATAACGCAGTATTTT
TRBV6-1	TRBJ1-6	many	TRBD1	CASSSMTGGNNSPLHF	TGTGCCAGCAGTTCGATGACAGGGGGAAATAATTCACCCCTCCACTTT
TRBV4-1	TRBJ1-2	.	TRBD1	CASSLAPETGGRGYGYTF	TGCGCCAGCAGCCTGGCCCCTGAAACAGGGGGCAGGGGCTATGGCTACACCTTC